This T cell receptor (beta chain) was sequenced for a study of T cell repertoires in cytomegalovirus infection. Across the study: Through public TCR beta signatures, both CMV infection and matching HLA type were indicated.

This CDR3 region has 16 residues. Trimming removed 3 bases at V and 5 bases at J, with 16 bases between. TCRdb re-analysed the reads in MiXCR, keeping a single row per CDR3 protein. The table records 450,000 to 600,000 distinct CDR3 sequences, under 45% of them present only once. In regard to this clonotype: Its antigen is not identified.

V gene TRBV12-3 or TRBV12-4 combines with J gene TRBJ2-2; either TRBD1 or TRBD2 may supply D (5 bases each). This sequence was found in a human donor in good health (CMV status not recorded). Some clones in this sample may be carry-over from other donors' samples. This sample comprised cultured PBMCs, obtained from culture after CMV antigen stimulation. The CDR3 nucleotides are TGTGCCAGCAGTTTGGGTCCGAGGGGTTTAACCGGGGAGCTGTTTTTT. It codes for CASSLGPRGLTGELFF.